The TCR beta chain under discussion was sequenced for a study of blood T cell repertoires in COVID-19. Study-level information: PBMCs, B-cell-depleted T cells, or T cells provided the cDNA or gDNA that made up the material.

Method: immunoSEQ multiplex PCR; TCRdb's copy keeps in-frame clones and lacks some. The sample consists of under 250,000 clones, about 86% of them appearing once. The germline CDR1 and CDR2 sequences are SNHLY and FYNNEI. CDR3 length: 15 amino acids. Between the trimmed V and J ends, which lost 6 bases and 4 bases, there was a span of 16 bases. The origin of this receptor is a woman aged 25 to 39 who had recovered from COVID-19. This rearrangement joins TRBV2 to TRBJ1-5; a possible D gene is TRBD1 (6 bases). The sequenced sample consisted of peripheral blood. CDR3 nucleotide sequence: TGTGCCAGCAGGGAAAGGGACATCTGGAATCAGCCCCAGCATTTT. It yields the protein CASRERDIWNQPQHF.